This paragraph reports one TCR beta chain. This CDR3 region has 19 residues. V was shortened by 2 bases and J by 0 bases, with 20 bases between the two germline ends. Germline V gives CDR1 SGHRS, CDR2 YFSETQ. Every donor had blood drawn once into heparin, approximately 0.11 L on average. This sample was taken from a study of beta chain features in type 1 diabetes. Since all of the isolated RNA was reverse transcribed, expressed TCRB transcripts were what got sequenced. Each sample of naive, central memory or regulatory T cells had, on average, around 4 million reads. Measured with immunoSEQ multiplex PCR; TCRdb has only the in-frame clones, and not every one. The sample holds hundreds of thousands of clones; 10% to 15% are singletons and the top ten take 0.015% to 0.02%.

The sample taken for sequencing was naive CD4+ T cells from blood. The TCR originated in a man between 18 and 35 years old in good health. This sequence joins TRBV5-1 and TRBJ2-2; D may be TRBD2 (5 bases). This CDR3 reads CASSFPKTEGTPNTGELFF. The CDR3, as DNA: TGCGCCAGCAGCTTCCCTAAAACAGAGGGAACTCCGAACACCGGGGAGCTGTTTTTT. Full variable domain (remainder filled in from reference TRBV5-1 and TRBJ2-2): KAGVTQTPRYLIKTRGQQVTLSCSPISGHRSVSWYQQTPGQGLQFLFEYFSETQRNKGNFPGRFSGRQFSNSRSEMNVSTLELGDSALYLCASSFPKTEGTPNTGELFFGEGSRLTVL.